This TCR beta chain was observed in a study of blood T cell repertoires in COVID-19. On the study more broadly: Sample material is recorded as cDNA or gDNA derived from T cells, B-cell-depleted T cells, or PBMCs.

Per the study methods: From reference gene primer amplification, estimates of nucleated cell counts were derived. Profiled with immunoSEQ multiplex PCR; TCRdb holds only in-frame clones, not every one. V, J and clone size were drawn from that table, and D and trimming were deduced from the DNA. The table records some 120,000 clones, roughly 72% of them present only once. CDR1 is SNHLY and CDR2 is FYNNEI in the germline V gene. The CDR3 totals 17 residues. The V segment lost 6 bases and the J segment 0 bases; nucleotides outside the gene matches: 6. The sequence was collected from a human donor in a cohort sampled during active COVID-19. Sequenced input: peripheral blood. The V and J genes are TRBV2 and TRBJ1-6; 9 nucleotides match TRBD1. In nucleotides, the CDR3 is TGTGCCAGCAGGGACAGGGGCCAAAGCTCCTATAATTCACCCCTCCACTTT. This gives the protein CASRDRGQSSYNSPLHF.